This T cell receptor beta chain was captured by sequencing in a study of T cells expressing NK-cell markers. Study at large: Seven of the eight sequenced donors were HCMV-seropositive; one was seronegative.

For each CDR3 protein, TCRdb gives one entry from its re-call of the 5' RACE reads, without DNA. This repertoire includes about 150,000 distinct CDR3 sequences. The clonotype was recovered from a man aged 18-75 years in good health. The sample comprised blood T cells: a sorted CD56 or NKG2C T cell subset, CD4+ or CD8+ T cells, or bulk PBMC T cells (not recorded which).

The CDR3 here is CASSQDLVSNQPQHF. The gene calls are TRBV4-1 and TRBJ1-5. Germline V CDR1 and CDR2: MGHRA, YSYEKL. The CDR3 extends over 15 amino acids.